Listed below are T cell receptor beta chains from one sample, sequenced in a study of shared clonotypes between healthy human individuals. Profiled with immunoSEQ multiplex PCR; TCRdb holds only in-frame clones, not every one. The repertoire holds more than 2,000,000 clones, with over 85% as singletons. The sequenced material came from naive CD4+ T cells from PBMCs. The source of these receptors is a man aged 18 to 29 in good health. Some clones in this sample may be carry-over from other donors' samples. CDR3s include the opening cysteine and the closing phenylalanine or tryptophan. The order of the fields is J gene, clone size, D gene, V gene, CDR3 DNA, CDR3 protein. D genes are given only for firm matches. Clone size is given for some rows only: seen once, a few or many times, or a class if the clone is expanded.

TRBJ2-7 NA TRBD1 TRBV7-9 TGTGCCAGCAGCTCCCCGGGACAGGTGCGGTTAAGGGCCTACGAGCAGTACTTC CASSSPGQVRLRAYEQYF
TRBJ2-4 NA NA TRBV10-3 TGTGCCATCAGTGAGTCGGGGGGAAACATTCAGTACTTC CAISESGGNIQYF
TRBJ2-5 NA TRBD1 TRBV7-8 TGTGCCAGCAGCTTTCGTGAACAGGGGCCAGAGACCCAGTACTTC CASSFREQGPETQYF
TRBJ1-2 NA NA TRBV4-1 TGCGCCAGCAGCCAACCAGGGACTAACTATGGCTACACCTTC CASSQPGTNYGYTF
TRBJ1-1 NA NA TRBV19 TGTGCCAGTAGTATCGAGTTGAACACTGAAGCTTTCTTT CASSIELNTEAFF
TRBJ2-5 once NA TRBV5-1 TGCGCCAGCAGCTTGGACCTAGCCCCCACACAAGAGACCCAGTACTTC CASSLDLAPTQETQYF
TRBJ2-7 NA TRBD2 TRBV6-1 TGTGCCAGCAGTGAAGGTTGGGCTAGCGGGACCTACGAGCAGTACTTC CASSEGWASGTYEQYF
TRBJ1-2 NA NA TRBV7-2 TGTGCCAGCAGCGTTAGAGGAGGGCACGGCTACACCTTC CASSVRGGHGYTF
TRBJ2-3 NA TRBD2 TRBV4-2 TGTGCCAGCAGCCCAGGACTAGCGGGAGGTGTAGATACGCAGTATTTT CASSPGLAGGVDTQYF
TRBJ2-3 NA NA TRBV5-4 TGTGCCAGCAGCTTGGCCCCTGGCACAGATACGCAGTATTTT CASSLAPGTDTQYF
TRBJ2-7 NA TRBD2 TRBV5-4 TGTGCCAGCAGCTTAGCGGGAGGAGTCTACGAGCAGTACTTC CASSLAGGVYEQYF
TRBJ1-1 NA NA TRBV5-6 TGTGCCAGCAGCTTCCCTGGTGACACTGAAGCTTTCTTT CASSFPGDTEAFF
TRBJ1-4 NA NA TRBV6-5 TGTGCCAGCAGTAACAGGGCCCACCATGAAAAACTGTTTTTT CASSNRAHHEKLFF
TRBJ2-3 NA TRBD2 TRBV27 TGTGCCAGCAAACGGCTAGCGGACACAGATACGCAGTATTTT CASKRLADTDTQYF
TRBJ2-5 NA NA TRBV27 TGTGCCAGCAGTAACGGACAGACTTGGGAGACCCAGTACTTC CASSNGQTWETQYF
TRBJ1-2 NA NA TRBV5-1 TGCGCCAGCAGCCTGATGGTCTACGGCGCCTATGGCTACACCTTC CASSLMVYGAYGYTF
TRBJ2-7 NA TRBD1 TRBV27 TGTGCCAGCAGGCAGGACAGGGGGAACTACGAGCAGTACTTC CASRQDRGNYEQYF
TRBJ2-7 NA NA TRBV23-1 TGCGCCAGCAGTAGGGGAACAGGGCTAAGCTCCTACGAGCAGTACTTC CASSRGTGLSSYEQYF
TRBJ2-1 NA NA TRBV7-3 TGTGCCAGCAGCTCACTCGGAGGGGTTGAGCAGTTCTTC CASSSLGGVEQFF
TRBJ1-1 few TRBD1 TRBV20-1 TGCAGTGCGGGGACAGGTGCTGGAGCTTTCTTT CSAGTGAGAFF
TRBJ1-4 NA TRBD1 TRBV7-2 TGTGCCAGCAGCTTCGACAGGGGGGATGAAAAACTGTTTTTT CASSFDRGDEKLFF
TRBJ1-5 NA NA TRBV7-3 TGTGCCAGCAGCTTAACCAGCAATCAGCCCCAGCATTTT CASSLTSNQPQHF
TRBJ2-7 NA TRBD1 TRBV9 TGTGCCAGCAGCCGTATAGGGACAGGGGCCTACGAGCAGTACTTC CASSRIGTGAYEQYF
TRBJ1-1 NA NA TRBV27 TGTGCCAGCCCCTCCACTGAAGCTTTCTTT CASPSTEAFF
TRBJ2-3 NA TRBD2 TRBV10-3 TGTGCCACCCGAATGCCGGGAGGGGATACGCAGTATTTT CATRMPGGDTQYF
TRBJ2-7 NA TRBD2 TRBV5-6 TGTGCCAGCAGCAGAGGAAGCGGGAGTCCCTACGAGCAGTACTTC CASSRGSGSPYEQYF
TRBJ1-2 NA NA TRBV28 TGTGCCAGCATGACGGATCTGGGGGGCTACACCTTC CASMTDLGGYTF
TRBJ1-1 NA NA TRBV28 TGTGCCAGCAGTTCCCCTCACCGGGGCGACGAGGGGAAAGCTTTCTTT CASSSPHRGDEGKAFF
TRBJ2-6 once TRBD2 TRBV10-3 TGTGCCGTAACTAGCGGGATCATGTCCTGGGGGGCCAACGTCCTGACTTTC CAVTSGIMSWGANVLTF
TRBJ2-1 NA NA TRBV7-6 TGTGCCAGCAGCCGACCGGCGGAGGCGAATGAGCAGTTCTTC CASSRPAEANEQFF
TRBJ1-4 NA TRBD1 TRBV18 TGTGCCAGCTCACCACAGGGGGCGACCAATGAAAAACTGTTTTTT CASSPQGATNEKLFF
TRBJ2-7 once NA TRBV15 TGTGCCACCCGTGGACGGGGGTTGACCTACGAGCAGTACTTC CATRGRGLTYEQYF
TRBJ2-7 NA NA TRBV9 TGTGCCAGCAGCGTAGGACGGCAGGCAGCCTACGAGCAGTACTTC CASSVGRQAAYEQYF